The rows below give T cell receptor beta chains drawn from one sample of a study of persistence of HIV-infected CD4 T cells. These TCRs' antigens remain unknown. Sequencing used immunoSEQ multiplex PCR; TCRdb keeps in-frame clones, though not all of them. The sample consists of about 36,000 clones, roughly 84% of them appearing once. This material consisted of cultured CD4+ T cells from PBMCs, taken from a patient who received antiretroviral therapy. Receptors originate from an adult with HIV. The donor label of this sample is uncertain. The CDR3 runs from the conserved cysteine through the conserved F or W. D genes are given only for firm matches. The listing skips clone size in some rows; elsewhere it reads once, few, many or a size class.

V	D	size	J	DNA	CDR3
TRBV19	NA	once	TRBJ1-5	TGTGCCAGTAGTATATGGGGCGGTCAGCCCCAGCATTTT	CASSIWGGQPQHF
TRBV28	NA	NA	TRBJ2-7	TGTGCCACCGACGACACCCAAGAGCAGTACTTC	CATDDTQEQYF
TRBV14	TRBD1	NA	TRBJ2-1	TGTGCCAGCAGCCAAGTCCTAGGGGGCTCCGAGCAGTTCTTC	CASSQVLGGSEQFF
TRBV10-1	NA	NA	TRBJ2-7	TGCGCCAGCAGCTTACAGGGCTTCTACGAGCAGTACTTC	CASSLQGFYEQYF
TRBV7-2	NA	NA	TRBJ1-2	TGTGCCAGCAGCTTAGTGGCAGGTATTGGGGACTATGGCTACACCTTC	CASSLVAGIGDYGYTF
TRBV25-1	TRBD1	NA	TRBJ2-7	TGTGCCAGCATGGGACAGGCTTTTTACGAGCAGTACTTC	CASMGQAFYEQYF
TRBV27	TRBD1	NA	TRBJ2-7	TGTGCCAGCAGCCGATCTTGGACAGGAGCTGATTCCTACGAGCAGTACTTC	CASSRSWTGADSYEQYF
TRBV19	NA	NA	TRBJ2-4	TGTGCCAGTAGTGGAGAGGAAAGACAGCTAGCCAAAAACATTCAGTACTTC	CASSGEERQLAKNIQYF
TRBV18	TRBD1	NA	TRBJ2-7	TGTGCCAGCTCACCACTACAGGGGGCACACGAGCAGTACTTC	CASSPLQGAHEQYF
TRBV7-9	NA	NA	TRBJ1-1	TGTGCCAGCAGCTTCCCGGGCGGGGGGTTAGCCCCAACGTGG	CASSFPGGGLAPTW
TRBV7-2	NA	NA	TRBJ2-3	TGTGCCAGCAGCTTAACGGTCAGAACAGATACGCAGTATTTT	CASSLTVRTDTQYF
TRBV15	NA	NA	TRBJ1-3	TGTGCCACCAGTAATACAGGGACTGGAAACACCATATATTTT	CATSNTGTGNTIYF
TRBV27	NA	NA	TRBJ2-7	TGTGCCAGCAGTTTATCGCACAGAGCATCCTACGAGCAGTACTTC	CASSLSHRASYEQYF
TRBV7-9	NA	NA	TRBJ1-1	TGTGCCAGCAGCTTAGGATCGGCCGGAGAAGCTTTCTTT	CASSLGSAGEAFF
TRBV7-2	TRBD1	NA	TRBJ2-2	TGTGCCAGCAGCTCAAGGGGGACAGGGGCCGGGGAGCTGTTTTTT	CASSSRGTGAGELFF
TRBV7-2	TRBD2	NA	TRBJ2-7	TGTGCCAGCAGCGCATCCGGGACTAGTTCCTACGAGCAGTACTTC	CASSASGTSSYEQYF
TRBV3-1/TRBV3-2	NA	NA	TRBJ1-1	TGTGCCAGCAGCCAAGAGGGGGGGCGGGGAACTGAAGCTTTCTTT	CASSQEGGRGTEAFF
TRBV5-1	NA	NA	TRBJ2-7	TGCGCCAGCCTCCTAAGCCCGGGACATTCCGACGAGCAGTACTTC	CASLLSPGHSDEQYF
TRBV27	NA	NA	TRBJ2-4	TGTGCCAGCAGTTTCGGGGGCTTAGCAGCCAAAAACATTCAGTACTTC	CASSFGGLAAKNIQYF
TRBV6-6	TRBD2	NA	TRBJ2-7	TGTGCCAGCAACCAGCGGGGGGGCTACGAGCAGTACTTC	CASNQRGGYEQYF
TRBV27	TRBD2	NA	TRBJ2-3	TGTGCCAGCAGACTCGCGGGGGGAAGTGATACGCAGTATTTT	CASRLAGGSDTQYF
TRBV6-1	NA	NA	TRBJ2-7	TGTGCCAGCAGTGAAAAAGGGTTCAGCTCCTACGAGCAGTACTTC	CASSEKGFSSYEQYF
TRBV5-8	TRBD1	NA	TRBJ2-5	TGTGCCAGCAGCCGAGGGGGCCGGGAGACCCAGTACTTC	CASSRGGRETQYF
TRBV9	NA	NA	TRBJ2-7	TGTGCCAGCAGCGTAGGGGGGTCCTACGAGCAGTACTTC	CASSVGGSYEQYF
TRBV12-3/TRBV12-4	NA	NA	TRBJ1-1	TGTGCCAGCAGTTTACAGGTGAACACTGAAGCTTTCTTT	CASSLQVNTEAFF
TRBV29-1	NA	NA	TRBJ2-7	TGCAGCGTTGACGGAAACCGAGAACCCTACGAGCAGTACTTC	CSVDGNREPYEQYF
TRBV4-2	TRBD1	NA	TRBJ1-2	TGTGCCAGCAGCCAAGATTATAGACAGGGGGCGCGATACTATGGCTACACCTTC	CASSQDYRQGARYYGYTF
TRBV29-1	NA	NA	TRBJ1-5	TGCAGCGTTGGGTCCATCCAGGGTGATCAGCCCCAGCATTTT	CSVGSIQGDQPQHF
TRBV14	TRBD1	NA	TRBJ1-2	TGTGCCAGTAGACAGGGGGCTAGCTATGGCTACACCTTC	CASRQGASYGYTF
TRBV9	TRBD2	NA	TRBJ2-3	TGTGCCAGCAGCGTAGGGACTAGCGTCCATACGCAGTATTTT	CASSVGTSVHTQYF
TRBV6-5	NA	NA	TRBJ1-5	TGTGCCAGCAGTTACCAGTGGAATCAGCCCCAGCATTTT	CASSYQWNQPQHF
TRBV9	TRBD2	NA	TRBJ2-1	TGTGCCAGCAGCGGGACTAGCGAGGGAAATGAGCAGTTCTTC	CASSGTSEGNEQFF